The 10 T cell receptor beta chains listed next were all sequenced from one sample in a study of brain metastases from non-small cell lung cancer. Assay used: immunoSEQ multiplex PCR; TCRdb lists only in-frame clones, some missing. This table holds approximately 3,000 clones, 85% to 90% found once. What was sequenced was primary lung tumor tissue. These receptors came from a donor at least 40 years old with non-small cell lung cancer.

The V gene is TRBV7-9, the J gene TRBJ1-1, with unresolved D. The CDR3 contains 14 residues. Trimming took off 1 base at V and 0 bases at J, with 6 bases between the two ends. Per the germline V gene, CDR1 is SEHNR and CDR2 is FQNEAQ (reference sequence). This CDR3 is CASSLVGVNTEAFF. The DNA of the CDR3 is TGTGCCAGCAGCTTAGTAGGAGTGAACACTGAAGCTTTCTTT.

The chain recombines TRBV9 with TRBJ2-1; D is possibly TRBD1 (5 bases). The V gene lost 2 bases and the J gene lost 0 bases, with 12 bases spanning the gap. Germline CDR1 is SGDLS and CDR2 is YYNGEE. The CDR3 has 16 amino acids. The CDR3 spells CASSVGRRSSYNEQFF. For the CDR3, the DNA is TGTGCCAGCAGCGTGGGGCGACGGAGCTCCTACAATGAGCAGTTCTTC.

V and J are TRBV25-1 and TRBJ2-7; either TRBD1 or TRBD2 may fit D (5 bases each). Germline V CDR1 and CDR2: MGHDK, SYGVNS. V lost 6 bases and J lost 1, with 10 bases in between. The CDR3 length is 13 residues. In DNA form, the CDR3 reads TGTGCCAGCAGGAGGGGCGGTTCCTACGAGCAGTACTTC. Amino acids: CASRRGGSYEQYF.

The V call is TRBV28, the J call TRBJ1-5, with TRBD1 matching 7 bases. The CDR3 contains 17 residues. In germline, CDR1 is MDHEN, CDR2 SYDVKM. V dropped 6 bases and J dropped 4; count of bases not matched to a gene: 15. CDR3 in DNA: TGTGCCAGCAGCACTAGCCCGGGACAGCAACGTAATCAGCCCCAGCATTTT. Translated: CASSTSPGQQRNQPQHF.

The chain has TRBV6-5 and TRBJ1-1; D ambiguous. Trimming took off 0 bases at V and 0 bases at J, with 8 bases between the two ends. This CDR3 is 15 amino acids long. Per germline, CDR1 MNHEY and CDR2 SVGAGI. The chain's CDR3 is CASSYSPGMNTEAFF. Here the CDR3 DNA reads TGTGCCAGCAGTTACTCACCGGGGATGAACACTGAAGCTTTCTTT.

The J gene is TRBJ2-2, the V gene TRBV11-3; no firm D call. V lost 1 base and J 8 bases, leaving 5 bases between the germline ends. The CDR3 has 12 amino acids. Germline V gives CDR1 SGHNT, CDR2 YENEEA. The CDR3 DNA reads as TGTGCCAGCAGCTTAGGTCAGGGGGAGCTGTTTTTT. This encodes CASSLGQGELFF. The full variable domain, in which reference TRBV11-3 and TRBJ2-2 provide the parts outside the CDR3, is EAGVVQSPRYKIIEKKQPVAFWCNPISGHNTLYWYLQNLGQGPELLIRYENEEAVDDSQLPKDRFSAERLKGVDSTLKIQPAELGDSAVYLCASSLGQGELFFGEGSRLTVL.

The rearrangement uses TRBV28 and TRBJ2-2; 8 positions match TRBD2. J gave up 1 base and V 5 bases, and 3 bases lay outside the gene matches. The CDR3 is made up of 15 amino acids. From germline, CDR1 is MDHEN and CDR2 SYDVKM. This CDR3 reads CASSQTSGNTGELFF. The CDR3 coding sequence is TGTGCCAGCAGTCAAACTAGCGGGAACACCGGGGAGCTGTTTTTT.

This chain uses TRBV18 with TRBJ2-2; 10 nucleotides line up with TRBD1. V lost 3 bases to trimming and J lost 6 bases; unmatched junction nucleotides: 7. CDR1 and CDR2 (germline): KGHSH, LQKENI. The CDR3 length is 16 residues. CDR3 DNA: TGTGCCAGCTCACCTAGTGGGACAGGGGTCGCCGGGGAGCTGTTTTTT. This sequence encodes CASSPSGTGVAGELFF.

Here the CDR3 DNA reads TGTGCCATCAGTGAGTGGGGGACTGAAGCTTTCTTT. Its translation is CAISEWGTEAFF. The rearrangement links TRBV10-3 to TRBJ1-1; possible D gene TRBD1, 5 bases. V gave up 1 base and J gave up 5 bases, with 5 bases separating them. The CDR3 sequence is 12 residues long. Germline CDR1 is ENHRY and CDR2 is SYGVKD.

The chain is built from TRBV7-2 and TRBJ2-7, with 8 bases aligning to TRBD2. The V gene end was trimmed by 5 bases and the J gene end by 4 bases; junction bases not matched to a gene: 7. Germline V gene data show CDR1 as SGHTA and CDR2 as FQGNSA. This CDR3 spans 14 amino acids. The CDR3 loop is CASSPSGSRYEQYF. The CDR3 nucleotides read TGTGCCAGCAGCCCAAGCGGGAGTAGGTACGAGCAGTACTTC. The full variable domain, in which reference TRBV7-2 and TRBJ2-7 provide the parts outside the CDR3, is GAGVSQSPSNKVTEKGKDVELRCDPISGHTALYWYRQSLGQGLEFLIYFQGNSAPDKSGLPSDRFSAERTGGSVSTLTIQRTQQEDSAVYLCASSPSGSRYEQYFGPGTRLTVT.